This TCR beta chain was captured by sequencing in a study of memory CD8 T cells in hepatitis C reinfection. The assay was immunoSEQ multiplex PCR, and TCRdb's table has in-frame clones only and misses some. The sample has 45,000 to 65,000 clones, over 85% seen once. Germline V gene data show CDR1 as MNHEY and CDR2 as SMNVEV (reference sequence). The CDR3 loop spans 14 amino acids. V lost 1 base, J lost 5 bases, and 9 bases lay in between. This sample's time point: pre-reinfection, 55 to 20 weeks before reinfection detection. Sorted cells were sequenced directly ex vivo without any in vitro expansion. At all three reinfection time points, viable CD3+ CD8+ CD45RO- cells from a couple of donors served as controls.

The sequenced sample was naive CD8+ T cells sorted from blood. J is TRBJ2-1 and V is TRBV27, with D tentatively TRBD1 (5 bases). The TCR was taken from a man aged 18-30 years with hepatitis C virus infection. Here the CDR3 reads CASSLFPGNNEQFF. DNA for the CDR3: TGTGCCAGCAGTTTATTCCCAGGGAACAATGAGCAGTTCTTC.